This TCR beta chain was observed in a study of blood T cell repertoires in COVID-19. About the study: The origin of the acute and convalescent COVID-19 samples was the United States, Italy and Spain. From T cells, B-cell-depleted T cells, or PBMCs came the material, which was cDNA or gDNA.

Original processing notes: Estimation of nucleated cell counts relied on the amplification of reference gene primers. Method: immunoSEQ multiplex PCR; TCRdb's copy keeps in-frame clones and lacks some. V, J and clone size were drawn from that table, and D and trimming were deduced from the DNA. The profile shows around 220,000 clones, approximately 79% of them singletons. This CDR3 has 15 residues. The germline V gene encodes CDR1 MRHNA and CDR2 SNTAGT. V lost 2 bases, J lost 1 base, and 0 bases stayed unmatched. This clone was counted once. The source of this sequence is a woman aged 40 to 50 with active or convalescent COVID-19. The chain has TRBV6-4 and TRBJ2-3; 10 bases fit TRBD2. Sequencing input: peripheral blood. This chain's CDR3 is CASSDLAGGTDTQYF. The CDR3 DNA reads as TGTGCCAGCAGTGACCTAGCGGGGGGCACAGATACGCAGTATTTT.